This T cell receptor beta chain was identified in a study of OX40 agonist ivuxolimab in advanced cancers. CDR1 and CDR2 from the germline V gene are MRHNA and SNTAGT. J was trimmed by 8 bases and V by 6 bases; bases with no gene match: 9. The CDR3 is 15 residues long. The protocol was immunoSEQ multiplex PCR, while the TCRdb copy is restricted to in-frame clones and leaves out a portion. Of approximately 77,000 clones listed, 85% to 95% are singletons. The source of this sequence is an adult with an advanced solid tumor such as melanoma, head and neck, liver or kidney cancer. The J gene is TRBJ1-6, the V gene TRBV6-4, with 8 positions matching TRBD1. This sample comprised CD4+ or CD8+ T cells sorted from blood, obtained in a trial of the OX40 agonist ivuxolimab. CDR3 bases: TGTGCCAGCAGGCTCGAGACAGGGGCGGATTCACCCCTCCACTTT. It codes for CASRLETGADSPLHF.